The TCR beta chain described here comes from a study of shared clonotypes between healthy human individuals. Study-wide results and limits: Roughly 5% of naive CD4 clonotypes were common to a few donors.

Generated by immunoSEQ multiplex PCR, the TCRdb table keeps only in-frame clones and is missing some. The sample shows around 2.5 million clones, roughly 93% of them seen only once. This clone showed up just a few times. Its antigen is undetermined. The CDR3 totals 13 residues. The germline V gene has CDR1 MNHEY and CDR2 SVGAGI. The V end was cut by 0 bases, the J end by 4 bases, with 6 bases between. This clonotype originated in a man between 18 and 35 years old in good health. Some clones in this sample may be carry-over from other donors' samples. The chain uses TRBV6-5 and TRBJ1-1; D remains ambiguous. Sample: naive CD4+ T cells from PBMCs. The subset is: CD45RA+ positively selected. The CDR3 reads CASSYSEGTEAFF. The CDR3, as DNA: TGTGCCAGCAGTTACTCTGAGGGCACTGAAGCTTTCTTT.